The 29 T cell receptor beta chains below were found in one sample sequenced in a study of T cell repertoires in ileal Crohn's disease. TCRdb's table, derived via immunoSEQ multiplex PCR, lists solely in-frame clones and lacks some. The table shows 10,000 to 15,000 clones, with 80% to 90% occurring only once. Time point specified: neoterminal ileum biopsy at postoperative endoscopy, about 6 months after surgery. The specimen sequenced was ileal tissue. The receptors here all came from an adult with Crohn's disease.

The rearrangement joins TRBV6-5 to TRBJ1-5, with D perhaps TRBD1 (5 bases). Trimming shortened V by 2 bases and J by 2 bases, and 10 bases separated the two germline ends. CDR3 length equals 15 residues. Germline V lookup: CDR1 MNHEY, CDR2 SVGAGI. CDR3 coding DNA: TGTGCCAGCAGTTACGGGGGGAACGGCAATCAGCCCCAGCATTTT. Its protein product is CASSYGGNGNQPQHF.

The chain has TRBV6-6 and TRBJ1-5; the D gene is possibly TRBD1 (5 bases). V was shortened by 8 bases and J by 0 bases, with 8 bases between the two germline ends. Germline assignment: CDR1 MNHNY and CDR2 SVGAGI (reference sequence). CDR3 length: 13 amino acids. The CDR3 nucleotides are TGTGCCAGCGGGGCGGTTAGCAATCAGCCCCAGCATTTT. It codes for CASGAVSNQPQHF.

The chain uses TRBV7-2 and TRBJ2-7, with D perhaps matching TRBD1 (6 bases). The CDR3 has 12 amino acids. From germline, CDR1 is SGHTA and CDR2 FQGNSA. V was clipped by 5 bases and J by 2 bases, with 7 bases between them. The CDR3 DNA sequence: TGTGCCAGCAGCCGACAGGCCTACGAGCAGTACTTC. Translation: CASSRQAYEQYF.

The chain links TRBV7-2 to TRBJ2-3; tentatively, D is TRBD2 (7 bases). V lost 6 bases and J 1 base, leaving 17 bases between the germline ends. Germline V gene sequence: CDR1 SGHTA, CDR2 FQGNSA. This CDR3 spans 16 amino acids. CDR3 DNA: TGTGCCAGCAGTCAAGGGGGGGGTCTGGGCACAGATACGCAGTATTTT. It yields the protein CASSQGGGLGTDTQYF.

This clone was seen only a few times. CDR3 in DNA: TGTGCCACCAGCAGAGATCAAGGGGTAAGCAATCAGCCCCAGCATTTT. As protein: CATSRDQGVSNQPQHF. The V call is TRBV15, the J call TRBJ1-5; a weak D match, TRBD1 (5 bases). V lost 0 bases, J lost 1 base, and 10 bases lay in between. This CDR3 has 16 residues. The germline CDR1 and CDR2 sequences are LNHNV and YYDKDF (reference sequence).

The chain links TRBV5-1 to TRBJ2-2; 7 bases are a match to TRBD1. This CDR3 comprises 15 residues. The germline V gene has CDR1 SGHRS and CDR2 YFSETQ. The J segment lost 4 bases and the V segment lost 4 bases, leaving 7 bases of the junction unmatched. The chain's CDR3 is CASSLLQGSTGELFF. In DNA, the CDR3 is TGCGCCAGCAGCCTTCTACAGGGGTCCACCGGGGAGCTGTTTTTT. Looking up the rest from reference TRBV5-1 and TRBJ2-2 gives the full variable domain: KAGVTQTPRYLIKTRGQQVTLSCSPISGHRSVSWYQQTPGQGLQFLFEYFSETQRNKGNFPGRFSGRQFSNSRSEMNVSTLELGDSALYLCASSLLQGSTGELFFGEGSRLTVL.

The chain is built from TRBV27 and TRBJ2-7, with TRBD2 matching over 7 bases. Germline trimming cut 3 bases from V and 6 bases from J; bases unmatched to any gene: 2. The CDR3 covers 12 residues. Germline-derived CDR1 and CDR2 are MNHEY and SMNVEV (reference sequence). CDR3 protein: CASSFGEGEQYF. The CDR3 nucleotides read TGTGCCAGCAGTTTCGGGGAGGGCGAGCAGTACTTC.

The chain uses TRBV5-1 and TRBJ1-2; TRBD1 might be the D (6 bases). Trimming removed 0 bases from V and 4 bases from J, with 13 bases in between. Germline values: CDR1 SGHRS, CDR2 YFSETQ. This CDR3 has 15 amino acids. This CDR3 reads CASSLDAGVGYGYTF. The CDR3 DNA is TGCGCCAGCAGCTTGGACGCAGGGGTCGGCTATGGCTACACCTTC.

This clone was recorded once. This rearrangement joins TRBV30 to TRBJ2-1, with TRBD1 matching 8 bases. The J segment lost 0 bases and the V segment lost 4 bases, leaving 2 bases of the junction unmatched. The CDR3 extends over 14 amino acids. Germline V lookup: CDR1 GTSNPN, CDR2 SVGIG (reference sequence). CDR3 amino acids: CAWNRGSSYNEQFF. DNA of the CDR3: TGTGCCTGGAACAGGGGGAGCTCCTACAATGAGCAGTTCTTC.

V and J are TRBV2 and TRBJ1-2; perhaps TRBD1 as D (6 bases). Germline V CDR1 and CDR2: SNHLY, FYNNEI. CDR3 length: 11 residues. Trimming cost V 2 bases and J 8 bases, with 6 bases left between them. CDR3 residues: CASSERGGYTF. CDR3 DNA: TGTGCCAGCAGTGAAAGGGGGGGCTACACCTTC. The full variable domain, completed using reference TRBV2 and TRBJ1-2, is EPEVTQTPSHQVTQMGQEVILRCVPISNHLYFYWYRQILGQKVEFLVSFYNNEISEKSEIFDDQFSVERPDGSNFTLKIRSTKLEDSAMYFCASSERGGYTFGSGTRLTVV.

This clone showed up just once. The chain carries TRBV27 and TRBJ1-4; D is undetermined. CDR1 is MNHEY and CDR2 is SMNVEV in the germline V gene (reference sequence). Trimming pared 4 bases from V and 2 bases from J, leaving 8 bases between. The CDR3 has 14 amino acids. The CDR3 sequence: CASSSRRTNEKLFF. The DNA of the CDR3 is TGTGCCAGCAGTTCTAGACGGACTAATGAAAAACTGTTTTTT. The full variable domain, rest sourced from reference TRBV27 and TRBJ1-4, is EAQVTQNPRYLITVTGKKLTVTCSQNMNHEYMSWYRQDPGLGLRQIYYSMNVEVTDKGDVPEGYKVSRKEKRNFPLILESPSPNQTSLYFCASSSRRTNEKLFFGSGTQLSVL.

By its share, this clone is medium-sized (0.01 to 0.1%). One end of the junction does not line up with germline, which may come from a read error. V is TRBV7-7 and J is TRBJ2-7; TRBD2 agrees at 13 bases. CDR3 length equals 15 residues. The germline V gene has CDR1 SSHAT and CDR2 FNYEAQ (reference sequence). CDR3 residues: CASSPGLAGAYEQYF. CDR3 in DNA: TGTGCTAGCAGCCCCGGACTAGCGGGAGCCTACGAGCAGTACTTC.

The V call is TRBV5-8, the J call TRBJ2-1; 9 positions match TRBD2. Germline V gene sequence: CDR1 SGHTS, CDR2 YDEGEE. After removal of 0 bases from V and 4 bases from J, the junction contained 8 bases not matched to a gene. The CDR3 runs to 17 residues. DNA for the CDR3: TGTGCCAGCAGCTTGGGAATGGGACTAGCCTCTTACAATGAGCAGTTCTTC. Translating gives CASSLGMGLASYNEQFF.

The CDR3 bases are TGTGCCAGCAGCCCAGGGTTCTACGAGCAGTACTTC. Translated: CASSPGFYEQYF. This chain connects TRBV6-6 to TRBJ2-7, with D possibly matching TRBD1 (5 bases). V dropped 6 bases and J dropped 3 bases, with 9 bases sitting between them. The germline CDR1 and CDR2 sequences are MNHNY and SVGAGI (reference sequence). The CDR3 loop spans 12 amino acids.

The chain carries TRBV6-1 and TRBJ1-2; 11 bases line up with TRBD1. From germline, CDR1 is MNHNS and CDR2 SASEGT. Losses at the gene ends were 8 bases for V and 4 bases for J; bases not matched to a gene: 9. The CDR3 length is 15 residues. The CDR3 DNA sequence: TGTGCCAGCGAAGGACAGGGGGCCCTTGGCTATGGCTACACCTTC. It yields the protein CASEGQGALGYGYTF.

The chain is built from TRBV29-1 and TRBJ1-1, with D unclear. The V end was cut by 6 bases, the J end by 2 bases, with 7 bases between. Germline V lookup: CDR1 SQVTM, CDR2 ANQGSEA. This CDR3 contains 11 residues. Here the CDR3 reads CSVGENTEAFF. In nucleotides, the CDR3 is TGCAGCGTCGGAGAAAACACTGAAGCTTTCTTT.

The J gene is TRBJ1-6, the V gene TRBV7-2, with D possibly being TRBD1 (5 bases). Germline V gene data show CDR1 as SGHTA and CDR2 as FQGNSA. The CDR3 loop spans 14 amino acids. V gave up 5 bases and J gave up 10 bases, with 15 bases separating them. CDR3 nucleotide sequence: TGTGCCAGCAGCCCCCGAGAGGGGAGGTCACCCCTCCACTTT. Amino acid sequence: CASSPREGRSPLHF.

This clone was counted a few times. The chain recombines TRBV5-1 with TRBJ1-6; no clear D. Deletions cut 0 bases from V and 7 bases from J, with 8 bases between. Germline V CDR1 and CDR2: SGHRS, YFSETQ. CDR3 length: 14 residues. The chain's CDR3 is CASSLEQWNSPLHF. CDR3 in DNA: TGCGCCAGCAGCTTGGAACAGTGGAATTCACCCCTCCACTTT.

The chain couples TRBV6-1 to TRBJ1-6, with TRBD1 identical over 11 bases. Trimming took 3 bases from V and 19 from J; bases not matched to a gene: 14. The CDR3 length is 15 residues. Germline V lookup: CDR1 MNHNS, CDR2 SASEGT. The CDR3 is CASSDVPGQGGTNHF. DNA of the CDR3: TGTGCCAGCAGTGACGTCCCGGGACAGGGGGGGACTAATCACTTT.

The chain recombines TRBV30 with TRBJ1-4; 10 bases agree with TRBD1. The CDR3 is 13 residues long. Germline CDR1 is GTSNPN and CDR2 is SVGIG (reference sequence). After removal of 3 bases from V and 14 bases from J, the junction contained 9 bases not matched to a gene. The CDR3 DNA is TGTGCCTGGAGGGGACAGGGGCCGGATCCGCTGTTTTTT. This codes for CAWRGQGPDPLFF.

J is TRBJ2-4 and V is TRBV15; 10 nucleotides match TRBD2. This CDR3 has 18 amino acids. V was pared by 1 base and J by 0 bases, with 6 bases of the junction left unmatched. Germline CDR1 reads LNHNV; CDR2 reads YYDKDF (reference sequence). The CDR3 here is CATSRVLAGELAKNIQYF. Here the CDR3 DNA reads TGTGCCACCAGCAGAGTTCTAGCGGGGGAATTAGCCAAAAACATTCAGTACTTC.

The chain recombines TRBV9 with TRBJ2-1, with D tentatively TRBD2 (6 bases). The CDR3 is 14 residues long. V lost 0 bases to trimming and J lost 8 bases, with 12 bases between them. Per the germline V gene, CDR1 is SGDLS and CDR2 is YYNGEE. The CDR3 nucleotides are TGTGCCAGCAGCGTAGGTGTGGGAGGCCATGAGCAGTTCTTC. It yields the protein CASSVGVGGHEQFF.

This chain connects TRBV5-4 to TRBJ2-2, with 7 positions matching TRBD2. CDR1 and CDR2 (germline): SGHNT, YYREEE (reference sequence). V shed 1 base and J 4 bases; nucleotides not matched to a gene: 7. The CDR3 is 16 amino acids. The CDR3 is CASSLPREGATGELFF. In DNA, the CDR3 is TGTGCCAGCAGCTTGCCCAGGGAGGGAGCCACCGGGGAGCTGTTTTTT.

The CDR3 bases are TGTGCCAGCAGCGTGGCCGGGACAGGGACCGGTGAAGCTTTCTTT. Translating gives CASSVAGTGTGEAFF. The rearrangement links TRBV9 to TRBJ1-1; 9 bases map to TRBD1. V lost 2 bases and J lost 7; bases outside the gene matches: 9. Looked up from germline, CDR1 is SGDLS and CDR2 is YYNGEE. This CDR3 region has 15 residues.

The chain joins TRBV2 to TRBJ2-5; TRBD1 matches 11 bases. Losses at the gene ends were 10 bases for V and 2 bases for J; bases not matched to a gene: 12. Germline V gene lookup returns CDR1 SNHLY and CDR2 FYNNEI. The CDR3 loop spans 16 amino acids. Written as DNA, the CDR3 is TGTGCCACCGCCCCCACCGGGACAGGGGGTCAAGAGACCCAGTACTTC. Translated, it gives CATAPTGTGGQETQYF.

V usage is TRBV4-2 and J usage is TRBJ1-1; D is undetermined. Germline V gene sequence: CDR1 LGHNA, CDR2 YNFKEQ. V gave up 4 bases and J gave up 6 bases, with 12 bases separating them. CDR3 size: 13 residues. CDR3: CASSPQDSAEAFF. The CDR3 DNA reads TGTGCCAGCAGCCCCCAAGACTCCGCTGAAGCTTTCTTT.

The chain combines TRBV25-1 with TRBJ1-5, with D tentatively TRBD1 (5 bases). This CDR3 is 14 amino acids long. Germline assignment: CDR1 MGHDK and CDR2 SYGVNS. Trimming shortened V by 1 base and J by 7 bases, and 11 bases separated the two germline ends. CDR3 in DNA: TGTGCCAGCAGTGAATCCTCAGGGTGGCAGCCCCAGCATTTT. Amino acid sequence: CASSESSGWQPQHF.

The rearrangement joins TRBV6-1 to TRBJ1-5, with 10 nucleotides matching TRBD1. Trimming cost V 3 bases and J 6 bases; bases outside gene matches: 2. This CDR3 has 14 amino acids. Germline CDR1 reads MNHNS; CDR2 reads SASEGT. DNA of the CDR3: TGTGCCAGCAGTGAGACAGGGGGCGGTCAGCCCCAGCATTTT. It yields the protein CASSETGGGQPQHF.

This clone was recorded only once. The rearrangement joins TRBV7-2 to TRBJ1-4; perhaps TRBD1 as D (5 bases). The CDR3 runs 16 residues. Trimming cost V 0 bases and J 4 bases, with 12 bases left between them. Germline V gene lookup returns CDR1 SGHTA and CDR2 FQGNSA. The chain's CDR3 is CASSLAGRGNNEKLFF. The DNA for the CDR3 is TGTGCCAGCAGCTTAGCCGGGCGGGGGAATAATGAAAAACTGTTTTTT.